This paragraph covers one T cell receptor beta chain sequence. What it binds is not known. The CDR3 length is 15 residues. The germline V gene encodes CDR1 ENHRY and CDR2 SYGVKD. Deletions cut 0 bases from V and 0 bases from J, with 6 bases between. These data originate in a study of T cell repertoires in cytomegalovirus infection. Study information: Carrying CMV and the relevant HLA type showed in public TCR beta signatures.

Study outcomes and limitations: HLA-C-restricted CMV clonotypes gave the most frequent clonotype in two of eight donors.

MiXCR was run by TCRdb on the reads, yielding one entry per CDR3 protein. The sample has hundreds of thousands of distinct CDR3 sequences; roughly 9.5% are singletons. The source of this sequence is a human donor in good health (CMV status not recorded). Some clones in this sample may be carry-over from other donors' samples. The source material was PBMCs. V is TRBV10-3 and J is TRBJ2-1, with no clear D. The CDR3 protein is CAISESSSSYNEQFF. The CDR3 bases are TGTGCCATCAGTGAGTCGAGTAGCTCCTACAATGAGCAGTTCTTC.